What follows describes a single T cell receptor beta chain. The antigen is not known. The data were taken from a study of intratumoral heterogeneity in liver cancer. The wider study: Most patients were male, with a median age of roughly 66 years.

Generated by immunoSEQ multiplex PCR, the TCRdb table keeps only in-frame clones and is missing some. The table shows a few thousand clones, with 70% to 80% occurring only once. Trimming pared 2 bases from V and 0 bases from J, leaving 5 bases between. Germline CDR1 is GTSNPN and CDR2 is SVGIG (reference sequence). This CDR3 comprises 12 residues. Multiple geographically separated regions of the hepatocellular carcinoma nodule were sampled separately. The study, taken as a whole, reports: Overall T cell clonality did not differ significantly between tumor regions in either sequenced patient.

The genes are TRBV30 and TRBJ2-7; D remains ambiguous. The clonotype comes from a woman aged 70-85 years with hepatocellular carcinoma. The sequences come from tumor tissue, collected before any cancer treatment. The CDR3: CAWSPSSYEQYF. As DNA, the CDR3 is TGTGCCTGGAGTCCTAGCTCCTACGAGCAGTACTTC. Full variable domain (remainder filled in from reference TRBV30 and TRBJ2-7): SQTIHQWPATLVQPVGSPLSLECTVEGTSNPNLYWYRQAAGRGLQLLFYSVGIGQISSEVPQNLSASRPQDRQFILSSKKLLLSDSGFYLCAWSPSSYEQYFGPGTRLTVT.